The 20 T cell receptor beta chains in this list originate from one sample, sequenced in a study of T cells after yellow fever vaccination. TCRdb processed the 5' RACE reads anew with MiXCR; each CDR3 protein has one entry. The sample shows 400,000 to 450,000 distinct CDR3 sequences, around a sixth of them seen only once. Sequencing was performed on PBMCs, taken before the yellow fever booster vaccination. The receptors derive from a man aged 18 to 35 who received the YFV17D yellow fever vaccine.

This clonotype was seen more than once but under ten times. CDR3 in amino acids: CASSWRWTDQETQYF. CDR3 DNA: TGTGCCAGCAGTTGGAGGTGGACAGACCAAGAGACCCAGTACTTC. The chain carries TRBV12-3 or TRBV12-4 and TRBJ2-5; tentative D call: TRBD1 (6 bases). The V and J ends lost 4 bases and 0 bases respectively, with 12 bases between them. This CDR3 has 15 residues.

V gene TRBV4-1 combines with J gene TRBJ2-5; a possible D gene is TRBD2 (6 bases). Germline assignment: CDR1 MGHRA and CDR2 YSYEKL. Trimming left V 1 base short and J 2 bases short, with 11 bases between. This CDR3 has 15 residues. The CDR3 region is CASSQGDGGQETQYF. The CDR3 coding sequence is TGCGCCAGCAGCCAAGGGGACGGAGGGCAAGAGACCCAGTACTTC.

The rearrangement links TRBV11-2 to TRBJ2-5; D call uncertain. Trimming shortened V by 5 bases and J by 6 bases, and 13 bases separated the two germline ends. Germline values: CDR1 SGHAT, CDR2 FQNNGV. The CDR3 consists of 13 residues. The CDR3 loop is CASSPQLEKTQYF. The CDR3 DNA is TGTGCCAGCAGCCCCCAGTTGGAGAAGACCCAGTACTTC.

The chain couples TRBV28 to TRBJ1-4, with D unresolved. CDR1 and CDR2 from the germline V gene are MDHEN and SYDVKM. The V end was cut by 8 bases, the J end by 4 bases, with 5 bases between. The CDR3 sequence is 11 residues long. The CDR3 reads CASVNNEKLFF. The CDR3 DNA sequence: TGTGCCAGCGTGAATAATGAAAAACTGTTTTTT.

This chain links TRBV10-1 with TRBJ2-2; no firm D call. Trimming stripped 3 bases from V and 1 base from J, with 9 bases between. This CDR3 contains 15 residues. Germline V gene sequence: CDR1 WNHNN, CDR2 SYGVQD (reference sequence). The CDR3 reads CASSDRAKNTGELFF. CDR3 sequence (DNA): TGCGCCAGCAGTGATCGGGCCAAGAACACCGGGGAGCTGTTTTTT.

There are a few counts of this clonotype. The chain recombines TRBV7-9 with TRBJ1-1; 7 bases are a match to TRBD1. The J segment lost 5 bases and the V segment lost 5 bases, leaving 8 bases of the junction unmatched. Germline CDR1 is SEHNR and CDR2 is FQNEAQ (reference sequence). CDR3 size: 14 residues. DNA of the CDR3: TGTGCCAGCAGCACCAGACAGGGTTGGACTGAAGCTTTCTTT. Residues: CASSTRQGWTEAFF.

In its sample, this clonotype was seen a few times. V gene TRBV5-1 combines with J gene TRBJ2-2; TRBD2 might be the D (5 bases). Germline CDR1 is SGHRS and CDR2 is YFSETQ. V lost 2 bases, J lost 6 bases, and 11 bases lay in between. The CDR3 has 14 residues. The CDR3 loop reads CASSFGETAGELFF. The CDR3 region has the DNA TGCGCCAGCAGCTTCGGGGAAACGGCCGGGGAGCTGTTTTTT.

V and J are TRBV9 and TRBJ2-7; D possibly corresponds to TRBD2 (6 bases). Trimming left V 7 bases short and J 1 base short, with 15 bases between. CDR3 length: 14 amino acids. Germline V gives CDR1 SGDLS, CDR2 YYNGEE. CDR3 nucleotides: TGTGCCAGCTCGAGGCGGGGCATGTCCTACGAGCAGTACTTC. It yields the protein CASSRRGMSYEQYF.

The chain has TRBV4-3 and TRBJ2-4, with D possibly TRBD1 on 8 matching bases. V was cut by 1 base and J by 0 bases, with 19 bases left in between. CDR3 size: 19 residues. The germline CDR1 and CDR2 sequences are LGHNA and YSLEER. As DNA, the CDR3 is TGCGCCAGCAGCCAAGCTGCGACAGGGGACTACCTAGCCAAAAACATTCAGTACTTC. It translates to CASSQAATGDYLAKNIQYF.

The chain joins TRBV20-1 to TRBJ2-7, with 11 bases matching TRBD2. Trimming took 6 bases from V and 1 from J; bases not matched to a gene: 8. Germline values: CDR1 DFQATT, CDR2 SNEGSKA (reference sequence). The CDR3 extends over 15 amino acids. The CDR3 loop reads CSAQKTSGESYEQYF. The CDR3 coding sequence is TGCAGTGCCCAAAAGACTAGCGGGGAATCCTACGAGCAGTACTTC.

CDR3 bases: TGCAGTGCTAGAGTGCCGGGGGGGCGCCGAGATACGCAGTATTTT. Amino acids: CSARVPGGRRDTQYF. The chain has TRBV20-1 and TRBJ2-3, with TRBD2 matching 8 bases. With V trimmed by 1 base and J by 5 bases, 8 bases remained unmatched. Germline V gene data show CDR1 as DFQATT and CDR2 as SNEGSKA (reference sequence). CDR3 size: 15 residues.

This chain uses TRBV6-5 with TRBJ1-3, with D unclear. V was cut by 7 bases and J by 0 bases, with 10 bases left in between. Germline V gene data show CDR1 as MNHEY and CDR2 as SVGAGI. This CDR3 has 14 residues. Here the CDR3 reads CASKTAYSGNTIYF. The CDR3 nucleotides are TGTGCCAGCAAAACAGCCTACTCTGGAAACACCATATATTTT.

This clonotype was observed a few times. The V gene is TRBV7-2, the J gene TRBJ1-3, with 7 bases fitting TRBD1. Trimming cost V 5 bases and J 3 bases; bases outside gene matches: 4. Looked up from germline, CDR1 is SGHTA and CDR2 is FQGNSA. This CDR3 region has 14 residues. In DNA form, the CDR3 reads TGTGCCAGCAGCCTGCAGGGGGATGGAAACACCATATATTTT. This codes for CASSLQGDGNTIYF.

In its sample, this clonotype was seen a few times. This chain uses TRBV4-1 with TRBJ2-7; the D gene is possibly TRBD2 (5 bases). This CDR3 has 12 amino acids. Germline V CDR1 and CDR2: MGHRA, YSYEKL. V was pared by 3 bases and J by 7 bases, with 10 bases between. DNA for the CDR3: TGCGCCAGCAGCCATCCCTCGGGAGAGCAGTACTTC. Encoded protein: CASSHPSGEQYF.

The gene calls are TRBV3-1 and TRBJ2-3, with 10 positions matching TRBD2. J was trimmed by 4 bases and V by 0 bases; bases with no gene match: 4. Per germline, CDR1 LGHDT and CDR2 YNNKEL (reference sequence). The CDR3 length is 16 residues. The CDR3 protein is CASSQDLAGDSDTQYF. In nucleotides, the CDR3 is TGTGCCAGCAGCCAAGATCTAGCGGGGGATTCAGATACGCAGTATTTT.

This clonotype has at least ten counts. The chain joins TRBV29-1 to TRBJ2-7, with 7 bases identical to TRBD1. V lost 6 bases to trimming and J lost 3 bases; unmatched junction nucleotides: 5. Germline V gene lookup returns CDR1 SQVTM and CDR2 ANQGSEA. This CDR3 spans 12 amino acids. CDR3 in amino acids: CSVGQASYEQYF. CDR3 DNA sequence: TGCAGCGTCGGACAGGCCAGCTACGAGCAGTACTTC.

This clonotype has only a few counts. The rearrangement joins TRBV6-5 to TRBJ2-3; D is unclear. V was shortened by 2 bases and J by 13 bases, with 22 bases between the two germline ends. The CDR3 has 15 amino acids. Germline V gene data show CDR1 as MNHEY and CDR2 as SVGAGI. The CDR3 DNA is TGTGCCAGCAGTTACATCAGAGACCCCCGTATCCTAGAGTATTTT. Residues: CASSYIRDPRILEYF.

In this sample, this clonotype turned up many times. V usage is TRBV5-1 and J usage is TRBJ2-2, with D possibly matching TRBD2 (7 bases). The CDR3 is 16 amino acids. The ends were cut back, 2 bases at V and 0 bases at J, with 11 bases in the middle. Germline CDR1 and CDR2: SGHRS and YFSETQ. The CDR3 is CASSFGGGPNTGELFF. The CDR3 DNA is TGCGCCAGCAGCTTCGGCGGGGGCCCGAACACCGGGGAGCTGTTTTTT.

This clonotype has just a few counts. V usage is TRBV24-1 and J usage is TRBJ2-3; 9 nucleotides match TRBD1. Germline loops: CDR1 KGHDR, CDR2 SFDVKD. V gave up 4 bases and J gave up 4 bases; unmatched junction bases: 8. The CDR3 extends over 16 amino acids. DNA for the CDR3: TGTGCCACCAGTGACCCAGGACAGGGGTGGGCAGATACGCAGTATTTT. Translation gives CATSDPGQGWADTQYF.

This chain connects TRBV6-1 to TRBJ2-5; 10 bases are a match to TRBD1. This CDR3 has 16 amino acids. Unmatched junction bases numbered 7, after V lost 4 bases and J lost 2 bases. In germline, CDR1 is MNHNS, CDR2 SASEGT. The CDR3 region has the DNA TGTGCCAGCAGTGCCAGACTGGACAGGGGGCAAGAGACCCAGTACTTC. As protein: CASSARLDRGQETQYF.